Listed below are T cell receptor beta chains from one sample, sequenced in a study of blood T cell repertoires in COVID-19. Generated by immunoSEQ multiplex PCR, the TCRdb table keeps only in-frame clones and is missing some. The sample includes fewer than 150,000 clones, almost 80% of them seen just once. Input material: peripheral blood. The receptors derive from a man aged 55 to 69 who had recovered from COVID-19. The CDR3 runs from the conserved cysteine through the conserved F or W. The D gene is left open where the match is weak. Only some rows state a clone size, as once, few, many or a class for expanded clones.

V gene	J gene	clone size	D gene	CDR3 protein	CDR3 DNA
TRBV5-6	TRBJ2-1	.	.	CASSSGPTSYNEQFF	TGTGCCAGCAGTTCAGGGCCCACCTCCTACAATGAGCAGTTCTTC
TRBV7-8	TRBJ2-1	.	.	CASSLGGSAYNEQFF	TGTGCCAGCAGCTTGGGGGGTAGCGCCTACAATGAGCAGTTCTTC
TRBV2	TRBJ2-2	once	TRBD2	CASRRGSTGELFF	TGTGCCAGCAGGCGGGGGAGCACCGGGGAGCTGTTTTTT
TRBV5-4	TRBJ1-1	.	TRBD1	CASRQDRTEAFF	TGTGCCAGCAGACAGGACAGGACTGAAGCTTTCTTT
TRBV5-1	TRBJ1-1	.	.	CASSLDISTEAFF	TGCGCCAGCAGCTTGGACATTTCCACTGAAGCTTTCTTT
TRBV5-4	TRBJ2-3	.	TRBD2	CASSLGGLAGVTDTQYF	TGTGCCAGCAGCTTGGGTGGACTAGCGGGGGTCACAGATACGCAGTATTTT
TRBV4-2	TRBJ2-5	.	TRBD2	CASSQDLPSGAETQYF	TGTGCCAGCAGCCAAGATCTGCCTAGCGGGGCGGAGACCCAGTACTTC
TRBV4-3	TRBJ2-3	.	.	CASSQDSRGHTDTQYF	TGCGCCAGCAGCCAAGATTCCAGGGGACACACAGATACGCAGTATTTT
TRBV13	TRBJ1-2	.	.	CASSFRGRANYGYTF	TGTGCCAGCAGCTTCAGGGGAAGGGCTAACTATGGCTACACCTTC
TRBV6-6	TRBJ2-3	.	TRBD1	CASTYRGVETDTQYF	TGTGCCAGCACCTACAGGGGTGTGGAAACAGATACGCAGTATTTT
TRBV11-2	TRBJ2-2	.	TRBD2	CASSLSLAGVKTGELFF	TGTGCCAGCAGCTTATCGCTAGCGGGAGTTAAGACCGGGGAGCTGTTTTTT
TRBV18	TRBJ2-1	few	.	CASSPRRDNEQFF	TGTGCCAGCTCACCAAGGCGGGACAATGAGCAGTTCTTC
TRBV5-1	TRBJ2-3	.	.	CASSRGPDTQYF	TGCGCCAGCAGCCGAGGGCCGGATACGCAGTATTTT
TRBV5-1	TRBJ1-4	.	.	CASSPGQHSNEKLFF	TGCGCCAGCAGCCCCGGACAGCATTCTAATGAAAAACTGTTTTTT
TRBV7-2	TRBJ2-1	few	.	CASSSAVAEQFF	TGTGCCAGCAGTTCAGCGGTCGCCGAGCAGTTCTTC
TRBV30	TRBJ2-1	.	.	CAWSLNRGGGQFF	TGTGCCTGGAGTTTAAACAGGGGGGGCGGGCAGTTCTTC
TRBV28	TRBJ2-5	.	TRBD1	CASSAGTGVETQYF	TGTGCCAGCAGTGCCGGGACAGGGGTTGAGACCCAGTACTTC
TRBV11-2	TRBJ2-7	.	TRBD1	CASSRWQGAYEQYF	TGTGCCAGCAGCCGGTGGCAGGGGGCCTACGAGCAGTACTTC
TRBV27	TRBJ1-1	.	.	CASSLLGGPTNTEAFF	TGTGCCAGCAGTTTACTCGGGGGGCCGACGAACACTGAAGCTTTCTTT
TRBV28	TRBJ1-5	.	TRBD1	CASSLKGQGLSNQPQHF	TGTGCCAGCAGTCTTAAGGGACAGGGACTTAGCAATCAGCCCCAGCATTTT
TRBV5-5	TRBJ2-2	.	.	CASSLTQNTGELFF	TGTGCCAGCAGCTTGACACAGAACACCGGGGAGCTGTTTTTT
TRBV6-5	TRBJ1-5	few	.	CASSQTWRDQPQHF	TGTGCCAGCAGCCAGACCTGGAGGGATCAGCCCCAGCATTTT
TRBV7-2	TRBJ1-5	.	.	CASSFASMGQSQPQHF	TGTGCCAGCAGCTTCGCCTCCATGGGCCAAAGTCAGCCCCAGCATTTT
TRBV27	TRBJ1-6	once	TRBD1	CASSARTGHNSPLHF	TGTGCCAGCAGTGCGAGGACAGGGCATAATTCACCCCTCCACTTT
TRBV28	TRBJ1-2	.	.	CASRPPGRDYGYTF	TGTGCCAGCAGGCCACCAGGCAGGGACTATGGCTACACCTTC
TRBV2	TRBJ2-5	.	.	CASSVSTGLQETQYF	TGTGCCAGCAGTGTTTCTACCGGGTTGCAAGAGACCCAGTACTTC
TRBV19	TRBJ2-2	.	TRBD1	CASSIQGANTGELFF	TGTGCCAGTAGTATACAGGGGGCTAACACCGGGGAGCTGTTTTTT
TRBV2	TRBJ2-1	few	TRBD2	CASRVGLAGNNEQFF	TGTGCCAGCAGAGTGGGACTAGCGGGGAACAATGAGCAGTTCTTC
TRBV9	TRBJ1-2	.	TRBD1	CASSIDWTGYYGYTF	TGTGCCAGCAGCATTGACTGGACAGGGTACTATGGCTACACCTTC
TRBV29-1	TRBJ1-1	.	.	CSVAMNTEAFF	TGCAGCGTTGCAATGAACACTGAAGCTTTCTTT
TRBV7-2	TRBJ2-4	.	.	CASSLNNVAKNIQYF	TGTGCCAGCAGCTTAAACAACGTAGCCAAAAACATTCAGTACTTC
TRBV4-3	TRBJ2-7	.	TRBD1	CASSQGGQGGRDEQYF	TGCGCCAGCAGCCAAGGGGGACAGGGGGGAAGGGACGAGCAGTACTTC
TRBV6-2/TRBV6-3	TRBJ1-1	.	.	CASSYSGGLNTEAFF	TGTGCCAGCAGTTACTCGGGGGGGCTGAACACTGAAGCTTTCTTT
TRBV7-3	TRBJ2-2	.	TRBD2	CASSSSGSRGTGELFF	TGTGCCAGCAGTTCTAGCGGGAGCCGCGGCACCGGGGAGCTGTTTTTT
TRBV6-5	TRBJ2-7	.	TRBD1	CASRKGTGGNEQYF	TGTGCCAGCAGGAAAGGGACAGGGGGGAACGAGCAGTACTTC
TRBV28	TRBJ2-3	.	.	CASAGFTDTQYF	TGTGCCAGCGCGGGGTTCACAGATACGCAGTATTTT
TRBV6-5	TRBJ2-3	.	.	CAIPDGFSDTQYF	TGTGCCATACCCGACGGGTTTTCGGATACGCAGTATTTT
TRBV28	TRBJ1-2	.	.	CASSSAPLSGGYTF	TGTGCCAGCAGTTCCGCCCCGCTGTCGGGTGGCTACACCTTC
TRBV7-3	TRBJ2-5	.	.	CASSPAASGIKETQYF	TGTGCCAGCAGCCCAGCGGCCAGCGGTATAAAAGAGACCCAGTACTTC
TRBV29-1	TRBJ2-3	.	TRBD2	CSVPSGSGKDTQYF	TGCAGCGTTCCTAGCGGGAGCGGGAAAGATACGCAGTATTTT
TRBV14	TRBJ2-3	.	.	CASSQGLGLPTDTQYF	TGTGCCAGCAGCCAAGGGTTGGGACTCCCCACAGATACGCAGTATTTT